Following are 11 T cell receptor beta chains from one sample sequenced in a study of control samples from healthy donors and cancer patients. Produced via immunoSEQ multiplex PCR; TCRdb's table is partial and in-frame only. Of 45,000 to 60,000 clones in the sample, roughly 94% are singletons; the top ten hold 4%. The sample consisted of blood. The source is a man aged 30 to 45 in good health.

The V gene is TRBV5-1, the J gene TRBJ2-7; TRBD2 aligns across 14 bases. There are 14 residues in the CDR3. Germline CDR1 is SGHRS and CDR2 is YFSETQ. V was pared by 4 bases and J by 5 bases, with 2 bases of the junction left unmatched. In DNA, the CDR3 is TGCGCCAGCAGCCCGGGACTAGCGGGAGACGAGCAGTACTTC. This translates into CASSPGLAGDEQYF.

The gene calls are TRBV9 and TRBJ2-4; TRBD2 agrees at 8 bases. The CDR3 runs to 15 residues. Germline CDR1 and CDR2: SGDLS and YYNGEE. J lost 7 bases, V lost 0 bases, and 6 bases had no gene match. CDR3 coding DNA: TGTGCCAGCAGCGTAGACGGGAGGGCCGCCAACATTCAGTACTTC. Translating it yields CASSVDGRAANIQYF.

The chain has TRBV7-9 and TRBJ1-4; 7 positions match TRBD1. The CDR3 has 13 residues. The germline V gene has CDR1 SEHNR and CDR2 FQNEAQ (reference sequence). V was pared by 11 bases and J by 8 bases, with 11 bases of the junction left unmatched. For the CDR3, the DNA is TGTGCCGGTGAGGTGACAGGGTCGGAAAAACTGTTTTTT. Protein sequence: CAGEVTGSEKLFF.

The chain employs TRBV10-3 and TRBJ1-2; TRBD1 agrees at 7 bases. The CDR3 covers 14 residues. V lost 7 bases to trimming and J lost 8 bases; unmatched junction nucleotides: 13. CDR1 ENHRY and CDR2 SYGVKD come from the germline V gene. The CDR3 DNA reads TGTGCCATCACCGAGGAGGCAGGGGGTAAGGGCTACACCTTC. It encodes CAITEEAGGKGYTF.

As concerns this clone: Different DNA sequences within this sample yield the same CDR3. The chain couples TRBV6-5 to TRBJ1-1, with unresolved D. Looked up from germline, CDR1 is MNHEY and CDR2 is SVGAGI. The CDR3 is 14 residues long. The V gene lost 6 bases and the J gene lost 1 base, with 12 bases spanning the gap. For the CDR3, the DNA is TGTGCCAGCAGCCAACCGGGGAGGAACACTGAAGCTTTCTTT. It is translated as CASSQPGRNTEAFF.

This chain links TRBV5-1 with TRBJ1-2; the D is unclear. This CDR3 contains 15 residues. Germline V gives CDR1 SGHRS, CDR2 YFSETQ. Trimming cost V 2 bases and J 0 bases, with 11 bases left between them. The chain's CDR3 is CASSLSTATNYGYTF. CDR3 nucleotide sequence: TGCGCCAGCAGCTTAAGTACAGCAACTAACTATGGCTACACCTTC. Full variable domain (rest looked up from reference TRBV5-1 and TRBJ1-2): KAGVTQTPRYLIKTRGQQVTLSCSPISGHRSVSWYQQTPGQGLQFLFEYFSETQRNKGNFPGRFSGRQFSNSRSEMNVSTLELGDSALYLCASSLSTATNYGYTFGSGTRLTVV.

This chain connects TRBV12-2 to TRBJ1-3; the listed D gene, TRBD1, was not tested against the DNA. TRBV12-2 is a known pseudogene. This CDR3 is 19 amino acids long. The CDR3 is CASRLALEPGTEEENTIYF. Written as DNA, the CDR3 is TGTGCAAGTCGCTTAGCTTTAGAACCCGGGACAGAAGAAGAAAACACCATATATTTT.

The chain has TRBV28 and TRBJ2-7; the match to TRBD1 covers 9 bases. Looked up from germline, CDR1 is MDHEN and CDR2 is SYDVKM. The V gene end was trimmed by 3 bases and the J gene end by 0 bases; junction bases not matched to a gene: 6. The CDR3 loop spans 16 amino acids. The CDR3 protein is CASSLVLGQGSYEQYF. The CDR3, as DNA: TGTGCCAGCAGTTTGGTTTTGGGACAGGGCTCCTACGAGCAGTACTTC.

This rearrangement joins TRBV2 to TRBJ1-6; 11 nucleotides line up with TRBD1. Trimming removed 6 bases from V and 10 bases from J; junction bases left unmatched: 5. The CDR3 loop spans 14 amino acids. In germline, CDR1 is SNHLY, CDR2 FYNNEI. CDR3 coding DNA: TGTGCCAGCAGCGCGGACAGGGGGCTCTCACCCCTCCACTTT. It translates to CASSADRGLSPLHF.

The V gene is TRBV28, the J gene TRBJ2-7; unclear D gene. V was clipped by 2 bases and J by 0 bases, with 14 bases between them. The CDR3 is 16 amino acids. The germline gives CDR1 MDHEN, CDR2 SYDVKM. The CDR3 loop reads CASSLPDSRSSYEQYF. The CDR3 nucleotides are TGTGCCAGCAGTTTACCCGACTCCCGGAGCTCCTACGAGCAGTACTTC.

The chain combines TRBV5-1 with TRBJ2-3; 11 nucleotides align to TRBD2. The germline V gene encodes CDR1 SGHRS and CDR2 YFSETQ. J gave up 0 bases and V 3 bases, and 12 bases lay outside the gene matches. This CDR3 has 19 residues. The CDR3 DNA follows: TGCGCCAGCAGCTCCCCGTGGGCTAGCGGGGGGTCTAGCACAGATACGCAGTATTTT. Residues: CASSSPWASGGSSTDTQYF.